This TCR beta chain was identified in a study of OX40 agonist ivuxolimab in advanced cancers. Data came from immunoSEQ multiplex PCR; TCRdb stores just in-frame clones and leaves some out. The repertoire consists of roughly 100,000 clones, with around 85% occurring once and the leading ten covering 3.8%. This clone has a single count. Sequenced here: CD4+ or CD8+ T cells sorted from blood, sampled in a trial of the OX40 agonist ivuxolimab. The receptor's source is an adult with an advanced solid tumor such as melanoma, head and neck, liver or kidney cancer.

In nucleotides, the CDR3 is TGTGCCAGCAGCTATGAGACAGGGGGCATGTCACCCCTCCACTTT. Protein product: CASSYETGGMSPLHF. The chain links TRBV11-3 to TRBJ1-6; 10 nucleotides agree with TRBD1. Germline CDR1 is SGHNT and CDR2 is YENEEA. V shed 4 bases and J 10 bases; nucleotides not matched to a gene: 7. The CDR3 runs 15 residues.